Given below is one TCR beta chain in context. All donors were healthy HIV-negative adults lacking recent acute infections or vaccinations. The data derive from a study of shared clonotypes between healthy human individuals. The CDR3 is 13 amino acids. Germline CDR1 and CDR2: SQVTM and ANQGSEA. Between the trimmed V and J ends, which lost 4 bases and 0 bases, there was a span of 9 bases. Assay used: immunoSEQ multiplex PCR; TCRdb lists only in-frame clones, some missing. The top ten hold about 1.5% of the sample, which has under 1,100,000 clones, around 75% seen once. The sequencing input was memory CD4+ T cells sorted from blood. Subset given: CD45RA-negative fraction. The TCR comes from a man aged 18 to 29 in good health. This chain connects TRBV29-1 to TRBJ2-5, with D uncertain. The CDR3 protein is CSVVRSYQETQYF. The CDR3 bases are TGCAGCGTTGTAAGGAGCTACCAAGAGACCCAGTACTTC.